A single sample gave rise to the 3 T cell receptor beta chains below, sequenced in a study of blood T cells in healthy people across ages (dated by TCRdb to between 2014 and 2016). To prepare the library, 5' RACE was applied. The sequencing machine was an Illumina HiSeq 2500. A second PCR of about 7 to 12 cycles was performed with a sample-barcoded 5' primer and a J-beta primer mix. TCRdb trimmed the raw reads at Q25, called clones with MiXCR and kept productive beta chains. All rows with the same CDR3 protein become a single entry with the most common DNA and genes. For this sample there are some 1,500,000 distinct CDR3 sequences; approximately 42% appear just once. The ten largest clones add up to 4% of the sample. Sequencing was carried out using blood. Receptor source: a woman between 18 and 30 years old in good health.

V is TRBV2 and J is TRBJ1-5; 8 nucleotides match TRBD1. Germline V gene sequence: CDR1 SNHLY, CDR2 FYNNEI. CDR3 length: 13 residues. V lost 4 bases and J lost 10; bases outside the gene matches: 6. The CDR3 nucleotides are TGTGCCAGCAGTGGACAGGGGCCACCTCCCCAGCATTTT. Translated, it gives CASSGQGPPPQHF.

This clonotype was seen ten or more times. The chain uses TRBV4-3 and TRBJ2-3; TRBD2 matches at 9 bases. Germline CDR1 and CDR2: LGHNA and YSLEER. The trim removed 4 bases at V and 0 bases at J, leaving 5 bases unmatched. The CDR3 runs 16 residues. The CDR3 here is CASSPTSGSSTDTQYF. The DNA for the CDR3 is TGCGCCAGCAGCCCGACTAGCGGTTCTAGCACAGATACGCAGTATTTT.

V usage is TRBV30 and J usage is TRBJ2-1, with D unresolved. From germline, CDR1 is GTSNPN and CDR2 SVGIG (reference sequence). V was clipped by 3 bases and J by 2 bases, with 14 bases between them. This CDR3 has 15 amino acids. In nucleotides, the CDR3 is TGTGCCTGGAGCCTCTTCCAACTTACCTACAATGAGCAGTTCTTC. It translates to CAWSLFQLTYNEQFF.